This T cell receptor beta chain is from a study of blood T cell repertoires in COVID-19 (dated by TCRdb to 2018 to 2020). In terms of the full investigation: Samples covering the acute and convalescent phases of COVID-19 were provided by collaborators in the United States, Italy and Spain. Deeply sampled blood TCRbeta repertoires from subjects exposed to, actively infected with, or recovered from COVID-19 were included in the dataset. Where available, HLA class I and class II types were taken from metadata supplied by the sample provider and were not determined by assay-based typing. Nearly every sample came with metadata listing a de-identified subject ID, COVID-19 status, age in years and sex. The repertoires were released in a freely available public database meant as a resource for research on the immune response to SARS-CoV-2. The material from the prospective study consisted of cDNA or gDNA derived from T cells, B-cell-depleted T cells, or PBMCs. The samples were drawn from two sources: the first 160 participants of the ongoing ImmuneRACE study, and 1,200 or so subjects contributed by 6 global collaborators.

This clone has just a few counts. It lacks a known antigen. Nothing much larger sits one base from this clone, and base qualities are not available. The collaborating institutions used their own protocols to collect whole blood in K2EDTA tubes. For TCRbeta analysis, collaborators shipped samples in one of three forms: frozen whole blood, isolated PBMCs, or DNA extracted from either of those sample types. The paper as a whole reports these results and caveats: The quantity of clinical and demographic metadata differed by source and by participant and was supplied without curation.

The CDR3 runs 15 residues from the cysteine to the phenylalanine. The kept DNA is CDR3 alone, 45 bases in frame from the first base. Taken from the germline V gene, the CDR1 and CDR2 loops are SGHAT and FQNNGV. Trimming removed 1 base from V and 8 bases from J; the gene matches leave 9 bases unexplained. The immunoSEQ Assay, a bias-controlled multiplex PCR, was used to amplify TCRbeta CDR3 regions from genomic DNA. As for how the authors treated the data: The number of nucleated cells in each sample was estimated by amplification of reference gene primers within the assay. To quantify the absolute abundance of each unique TCRbeta CDR3 rearrangement, sequence reads were collapsed and filtered. For each sample, productive Simpson clonality was calculated as the square root of Simpson's diversity index across productive rearrangements. TCRdb took over this immuneACCESS table, retaining in-frame rearrangements with V and J assigned. Such tables are incomplete; in checked studies, under half of the missing clones stem from an unresolved V gene, and the remainder is unexplained. V, J and clone size derive from that table, while D and trimming were established from the DNA sequence. Counted in this sample were about 50,000 clones; nearly 85% of them appeared once. The ten largest clonotypes hold around 17% of the sample.

The source of this sequence is a man between 40 and 49 years old with acute or convalescent COVID-19. Sequencing used peripheral blood. The sequence links TRBV11-2 to TRBJ1-2; TRBD1 agrees with 8 junctional bases. The sequence in DNA is TGTGCCAGCAGCTTAGCTGGGCAGGGGGCACTAGGCTACACCTTC. It translates to CASSLAGQGALGYTF.